This entry describes one T cell receptor beta chain. The data stem from a study of technical replicates of blood from a few donors. Germline loops: CDR1 MNHNS, CDR2 SASEGT. Unmatched junction bases numbered 3, after V lost 1 base and J lost 5 bases. The CDR3 is 15 amino acids. Measured with immunoSEQ multiplex PCR; TCRdb has only the in-frame clones, and not every one. Of under 95,000 clones listed, just under 95% were seen once; the top ten hold 0.25% to 0.3%. The TCR sequence derives from a human donor in good health. The sample was T cells isolated from PBMCs. The chain couples TRBV6-1 to TRBJ1-5; 9 bases are a match to TRBD1. The CDR3 coding sequence is TGTGCCAGCAGTGAAGTAGGGACAGGGCATCAGCCCCAGCATTTT. It codes for CASSEVGTGHQPQHF.